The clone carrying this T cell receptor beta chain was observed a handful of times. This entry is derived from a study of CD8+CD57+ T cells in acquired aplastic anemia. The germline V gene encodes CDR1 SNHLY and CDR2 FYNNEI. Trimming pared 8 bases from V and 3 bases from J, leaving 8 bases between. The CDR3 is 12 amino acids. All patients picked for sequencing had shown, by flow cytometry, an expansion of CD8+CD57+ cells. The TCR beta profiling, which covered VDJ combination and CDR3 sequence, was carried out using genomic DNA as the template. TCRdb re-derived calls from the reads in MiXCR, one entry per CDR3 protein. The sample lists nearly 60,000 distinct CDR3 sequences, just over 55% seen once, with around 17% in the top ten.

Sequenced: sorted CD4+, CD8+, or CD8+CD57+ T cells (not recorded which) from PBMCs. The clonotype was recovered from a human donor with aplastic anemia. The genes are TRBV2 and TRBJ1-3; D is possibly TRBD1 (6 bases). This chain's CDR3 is CASEGGGNTIYF. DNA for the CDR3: TGTGCCAGCGAGGGGGGTGGAAACACCATATATTTT. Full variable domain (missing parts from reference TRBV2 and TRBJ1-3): EPEVTQTPSHQVTQMGQEVILRCVPISNHLYFYWYRQILGQKVEFLVSFYNNEISEKSEIFDDQFSVERPDGSNFTLKIRSTKLEDSAMYFCASEGGGNTIYFGEGSWLTVV.